The 26 T cell receptor beta chains given below trace back to one sample, sequenced in a study of blood T cell repertoires in COVID-19. Assay used: immunoSEQ multiplex PCR; TCRdb lists only in-frame clones, some missing. The repertoire holds some 140,000 clones, with nearly 80% as singletons. Sequencing used peripheral blood. These receptor sequences come from a man older than 75 with acute or convalescent COVID-19.

V gene TRBV5-8 combines with J gene TRBJ2-1; 7 bases are a match to TRBD1. This CDR3 region has 16 residues. Germline V gene sequence: CDR1 SGHTS, CDR2 YDEGEE. V lost 4 bases and J lost 9; bases outside the gene matches: 16. CDR3 DNA: TGTGCCAGCAGCCCCCAGACAGGGAGAACCTTTGGTGAGCAGTTCTTC. Its protein product is CASSPQTGRTFGEQFF.

The chain carries TRBV3-1 (or the pseudogene TRBV3-2) and TRBJ1-2; 11 positions agree with TRBD1. This CDR3 region has 14 residues. The V segment lost 4 bases and the J segment 4 bases; nucleotides outside the gene matches: 2. CDR1 LGHDT and CDR2 YNNKEL come from the germline V gene (reference sequence). The CDR3 region is CASSRTGGVYGYTF. In DNA form, the CDR3 reads TGTGCCAGCAGCCGGACAGGGGGCGTCTATGGCTACACCTTC.

This sequence joins TRBV6-5 and TRBJ1-6; 9 nucleotides match TRBD1. The CDR3 is made up of 12 amino acids. Germline CDR1 reads MNHEY; CDR2 reads SVGAGI. The V segment lost 9 bases and the J segment 7 bases; nucleotides outside the gene matches: 1. The DNA for the CDR3 is TGTGCCAGTGGACAGGGGAATTCACCCCTCCACTTT. Amino acid sequence: CASGQGNSPLHF.

The rearrangement joins TRBV27 to TRBJ2-2; 10 bases align to TRBD1. The V segment lost 4 bases and the J segment 4 bases; nucleotides outside the gene matches: 3. The germline CDR1 and CDR2 sequences are MNHEY and SMNVEV (reference sequence). The CDR3 has 15 amino acids. The CDR3 nucleotides are TGTGCCAGCAGTTCCTGGACAGGGGGCACCGGGGAGCTGTTTTTT. As protein: CASSSWTGGTGELFF.

The chain joins TRBV6-1 to TRBJ1-2; D gene unclear. This CDR3 spans 14 amino acids. Germline V gene lookup returns CDR1 MNHNS and CDR2 SASEGT. The V end was cut by 1 base, the J end by 4 bases, with 10 bases between. CDR3 in amino acids: CASSEGGGSYGYTF. CDR3 in DNA: TGTGCCAGCAGTGAAGGCGGTGGGTCCTATGGCTACACCTTC.

This clone was picked up a small number of times. The CDR3 coding sequence is TGCGCCAGCAGCCAAGATTTTGACAGGAGCTATGGCTACACCTTC. Protein: CASSQDFDRSYGYTF. The chain recombines TRBV4-3 with TRBJ1-2, with D maybe TRBD1 (6 bases). The CDR3 spans 15 residues. Trimming pared 0 bases from V and 4 bases from J, leaving 12 bases between. CDR1 is LGHNA and CDR2 is YSLEER in the germline V gene.

V is TRBV9 and J is TRBJ2-1; 8 bases line up with TRBD2. Germline lookup yields CDR1 SGDLS and CDR2 YYNGEE. Trimming cost V 4 bases and J 13 bases; bases outside gene matches: 22. The CDR3 covers 17 residues. In DNA, the CDR3 is TGTGCCAGCAGCCTCAAGGGGCGAGGAGCGGGGGATGGAACCCAGTTCTTC. Encoded protein: CASSLKGRGAGDGTQFF.

The J gene is TRBJ1-2, the V gene TRBV27; D call uncertain. V lost 5 bases, J lost 4 bases, and 11 bases lay in between. Germline CDR1 MNHEY, CDR2 SMNVEV (reference sequence). The CDR3 spans 13 residues. CDR3 sequence reads: CASSNSRGYGYTF. In DNA form, the CDR3 reads TGTGCCAGCAGTAACTCCCGGGGCTATGGCTACACCTTC.

The chain employs TRBV25-1 and TRBJ2-6, with D possibly TRBD1 on 5 matching bases. Trimming pared 5 bases from V and 0 bases from J, leaving 14 bases between. CDR3 length: 17 residues. Germline CDR1 and CDR2: MGHDK and SYGVNS. The CDR3 loop is CASSSLGASSGANVLTF. In nucleotides, the CDR3 is TGTGCCAGCAGTTCCTTAGGGGCTAGCTCTGGGGCCAACGTCCTGACTTTC.

This chain uses TRBV6-6 with TRBJ1-1; 8 bases line up with TRBD1. Germline V gene data show CDR1 as MNHNY and CDR2 as SVGAGI (reference sequence). The CDR3 is made up of 14 amino acids. The V and J ends lost 5 bases and 1 base, in that order; junction bases with no gene match: 3. CDR3 sequence reads: CASSPGQGNTEAFF. The CDR3 DNA sequence: TGTGCCAGCAGTCCCGGACAGGGGAACACTGAAGCTTTCTTT.

This chain joins TRBV5-1 and TRBJ1-1, with a possible D match to TRBD1 (6 bases). Trimming stripped 4 bases from V and 0 bases from J, with 13 bases between. In germline, CDR1 is SGHRS, CDR2 YFSETQ. This CDR3 has 15 residues. The CDR3 DNA reads TGCGCCAGCAGCCCGTTACAGGGTATGAACACTGAAGCTTTCTTT. The encoded protein is CASSPLQGMNTEAFF. Supplemented by reference TRBV5-1 and TRBJ1-1, the full variable domain reads KAGVTQTPRYLIKTRGQQVTLSCSPISGHRSVSWYQQTPGQGLQFLFEYFSETQRNKGNFPGRFSGRQFSNSRSEMNVSTLELGDSALYLCASSPLQGMNTEAFFGQGTRLTVV.

This clone has only one observation. The rearrangement uses TRBV9 and TRBJ2-1; 8 nucleotides match TRBD1. The trim removed 4 bases at V and 5 bases at J, leaving 8 bases unmatched. This CDR3 is built from 15 residues. Germline assignment: CDR1 SGDLS and CDR2 YYNGEE. CDR3 sequence (DNA): TGTGCCAGCAGCTCTGGACAGGGTCCTAACAATGAGCAGTTCTTC. Protein sequence: CASSSGQGPNNEQFF.

The chain couples TRBV28 to TRBJ1-1; D is unresolved. CDR1 and CDR2 from the germline V gene are MDHEN and SYDVKM. The CDR3 has 12 residues. V lost 7 bases and J 11 bases, leaving 17 bases between the germline ends. CDR3 protein: CASTVEGRRAFF. The CDR3 nucleotides read TGTGCCAGCACCGTAGAGGGCAGGCGGGCTTTCTTT.

The J gene is TRBJ2-2, the V gene TRBV27, with D tentatively TRBD1 (5 bases). V was clipped by 3 bases and J by 1 base, with 9 bases between them. The CDR3 has 15 amino acids. The germline V gene has CDR1 MNHEY and CDR2 SMNVEV (reference sequence). CDR3 protein: CASSFGRENTGELFF. Here the CDR3 DNA reads TGTGCCAGCAGTTTCGGCAGGGAGAACACCGGGGAGCTGTTTTTT.

The sample holds a few counts of this clone. The genes are TRBV5-1 and TRBJ2-3; 9 bases map to TRBD2. There are 16 residues in the CDR3. CDR1 and CDR2 (germline): SGHRS, YFSETQ. Losses at the gene ends were 0 bases for V and 3 bases for J; bases not matched to a gene: 5. The CDR3 DNA sequence: TGCGCCAGCAGCTTGGCCCCTAGCGGGGCGACAGATACGCAGTATTTT. Its translation: CASSLAPSGATDTQYF.

The rearrangement uses TRBV19 and TRBJ1-2; TRBD1 matches at 10 bases. Germline CDR1 is LNHDA and CDR2 is SQIVND (reference sequence). This CDR3 contains 14 residues. The V segment lost 5 bases and the J segment 7 bases; nucleotides outside the gene matches: 7. CDR3 protein: CASSASGQGGGYTF. The CDR3, as DNA: TGTGCCAGTAGTGCATCAGGACAGGGGGGTGGCTACACCTTC.

This clone was picked up many times. This chain links TRBV29-1 with TRBJ1-1; TRBD1 agrees at 10 bases. Germline CDR1 SQVTM, CDR2 ANQGSEA. The CDR3 runs 13 residues. V gave up 7 bases and J gave up 1 base; unmatched junction bases: 3. Here the CDR3 DNA reads TGCAGCGCCGACAGGGGGCGGAACACTGAAGCTTTCTTT. Amino acids: CSADRGRNTEAFF.

V usage is TRBV2 and J usage is TRBJ2-3; D might be TRBD1 (6 bases). Germline V lookup: CDR1 SNHLY, CDR2 FYNNEI. The CDR3 totals 15 residues. V lost 6 bases and J lost 1, with 14 bases in between. The CDR3 bases are TGTGCCAGCAGCCTCGCAGGGGTGGGCACAGATACGCAGTATTTT. This translates into CASSLAGVGTDTQYF. The entire variable domain, with the rest obtained from reference TRBV2 and TRBJ2-3, is as follows: EPEVTQTPSHQVTQMGQEVILRCVPISNHLYFYWYRQILGQKVEFLVSFYNNEISEKSEIFDDQFSVERPDGSNFTLKIRSTKLEDSAMYFCASSLAGVGTDTQYFGPGTRLTVL.

V gene TRBV2 combines with J gene TRBJ2-7; no firm D call. V shed 4 bases and J shed 1 base, with 17 bases lying between them. The length of the CDR3 is 16 residues. Germline assignment: CDR1 SNHLY and CDR2 FYNNEI. Here the CDR3 reads CASSAPLQASSYEQYV. In nucleotides, the CDR3 is TGTGCCAGCAGTGCCCCGTTGCAGGCCTCGTCCTACGAGCAGTACGTC.

The genes are TRBV18 and TRBJ1-3; a weak D match, TRBD1 (6 bases). There are 17 residues in the CDR3. V gave up 3 bases and J gave up 1 base, with 16 bases separating them. Germline assignment: CDR1 KGHSH and CDR2 LQKENI. The CDR3 bases are TGTGCCAGCTCACCCTACTACAGGGAAATTTCTGGAAACACCATATATTTT. It is translated as CASSPYYREISGNTIYF.

This clone has only a few counts. The CDR3: CAISGTQDPSGNTIYF. DNA for the CDR3: TGTGCCATCAGTGGGACTCAAGACCCCTCTGGAAACACCATATATTTT. The rearrangement joins TRBV10-3 to TRBJ1-3; D gene ambiguous. The CDR3 totals 16 residues. V gave up 4 bases and J gave up 0 bases, with 13 bases separating them. CDR1 ENHRY and CDR2 SYGVKD come from the germline V gene.

The chain has TRBV5-1 and TRBJ1-2; 10 bases line up with TRBD1. The CDR3 is 19 amino acids. Trimming cost V 0 bases and J 3 bases; bases outside gene matches: 14. The germline V gene encodes CDR1 SGHRS and CDR2 YFSETQ. The chain's CDR3 is CASSLGETGGYWLDYGYTF. The CDR3 region has the DNA TGCGCCAGCAGCTTGGGGGAGACAGGGGGCTATTGGTTGGACTATGGCTACACCTTC.

The chain uses TRBV19 and TRBJ2-1; 13 bases match TRBD2. From germline, CDR1 is LNHDA and CDR2 SQIVND (reference sequence). The length of the CDR3 is 18 residues. Losses at the gene ends were 5 bases for V and 1 base for J; bases not matched to a gene: 8. The CDR3 nucleotides read TGTGCCAGTAGTTTACTAGCGGGGGGGCCCGGTTCCTACAATGAGCAGTTCTTC. Translated: CASSLLAGGPGSYNEQFF.

The chain uses TRBV5-1 and TRBJ1-3; D not resolved. CDR1 SGHRS and CDR2 YFSETQ come from the germline V gene. The CDR3 spans 14 residues. The V and J ends lost 4 bases and 0 bases respectively, with 8 bases between them. The chain's CDR3 is CASSGGSSGNTIYF. The CDR3 DNA sequence: TGCGCCAGCAGCGGAGGGAGCTCTGGAAACACCATATATTTT.

The chain joins TRBV7-6 to TRBJ2-1; 9 nucleotides agree with TRBD1. This CDR3 has 15 amino acids. From germline, CDR1 is SGHVS and CDR2 FNYEAQ. J lost 4 bases, V lost 5 bases, and 6 bases had no gene match. The CDR3 DNA reads TGTGCCAGCAGCCGGACAGGGGCATGGTACAATGAGCAGTTCTTC. Protein sequence: CASSRTGAWYNEQFF.

V usage is TRBV5-1 and J usage is TRBJ1-4; TRBD1 matches at 9 bases. Trimming cost V 5 bases and J 8 bases; bases outside gene matches: 10. Germline-derived CDR1 and CDR2 are SGHRS and YFSETQ. This CDR3 contains 15 residues. CDR3 in amino acids: CASRPPGTGSEKLFF. CDR3 nucleotides: TGCGCCAGCAGGCCCCCGGGGACAGGGAGCGAAAAACTGTTTTTT.